This T cell receptor beta chain stems from a study of blood T cells in healthy people across ages. Isolation of PBMCs gave at least 6 million cells per sample. This clonotype was detected a few times. Next came a second PCR, run for about 6 to 12 cycles, which used a sample-barcoded 5' primer along with a J-beta primer mix. MiXCR, run by TCRdb on the 5' RACE reads, gives a single entry per CDR3 protein. The sample includes about 800,000 distinct CDR3 sequences, 25% of them seen just once. V lost 3 bases, J lost 1 base, and 9 bases lay in between. This CDR3 region has 14 residues. The V gene's germline CDR1 is MGHRA and CDR2 YSYEKL. These records were also assigned to another study, of T cells of mothers and their children. That source reports: For cDNA synthesis, the complete extracted RNA was used (roughly 1.5 ug per 15 ul).

The sequenced sample was blood. The chain has TRBV4-1 and TRBJ2-5; D ambiguous. This clonotype originated in a boy aged 5-17 years in good health. The CDR3 region has the DNA TGCGCCAGCAGCCAGTATCTCGCCCAAGAGACCCAGTACTTC. Protein product: CASSQYLAQETQYF.